This is a list of T cell receptor beta chains from one sample in a study of persistence of HIV-infected CD4 T cells. Sequenced by immunoSEQ multiplex PCR; TCRdb stores in-frame clones only, minus some. The sample includes 40,000 to 55,000 clones, 88% of them seen just once. These receptors have no known antigen. This material consisted of CD4+ T cells sorted from PBMCs after approximately 18-hour stimulation, taken from a patient who received antiretroviral therapy. All receptors come from an adult woman with HIV who was CMV-seropositive. Each CDR3 is given with its conserved first and last residue. Each record gives: D gene, clone size, V gene, J gene, CDR3 protein, CDR3 DNA. The D gene is left open where the match is weak. Some rows mark clone size as missing; the rest say once, few, many or name a class of expanded clone.

>NA|NA|TRBV14|TRBJ2-1
CASSLTGAPGGNEQFF
TGTGCCAGCAGCTTAACAGGGGCCCCAGGGGGGAATGAGCAGTTCTTC
>NA|few|TRBV2|TRBJ1-6
CASTSGRRFSPLHF
TGTGCCAGCACCTCGGGACGGCGGTTTTCACCCCTCCACTTT
>TRBD1|NA|TRBV5-1|TRBJ2-3
CASSAGQGRSTDTQYF
TGCGCCAGCAGCGCCGGACAGGGTAGAAGCACAGATACGCAGTATTTT
>TRBD1|once|TRBV7-3|TRBJ2-5
CASSRGREETQYF
TGTGCCAGTTCGAGGGGGCGTGAAGAGACCCAGTACTTC
>TRBD1|NA|TRBV6-5|TRBJ1-1
CASSSGTDEAFF
TGTGCCAGCAGTTCCGGGACAGATGAAGCTTTCTTT
>NA|NA|TRBV18|TRBJ1-2
CASSPGGGTEADGWGYTF
TGTGCCAGCTCACCAGGAGGTGGGACGGAAGCCGATGGATGGGGCTACACCTTC
>NA|NA|TRBV7-2|TRBJ2-3
CASSLATRPDTQYF
TGTGCCAGCAGCTTAGCTACTCGGCCAGATACGCAGTATTTT
>NA|NA|TRBV3-1/TRBV3-2|TRBJ2-3
CASSQRSSTDTQYF
TGTGCCAGCAGCCAAAGGTCTAGCACAGATACGCAGTATTTT
>NA|once|TRBV3-1/TRBV3-2|TRBJ2-7
CASSQGYGLYEQYF
TGTGCCAGCAGCCAAGGCTATGGCCTTTACGAGCAGTACTTC
>TRBD1|once|TRBV19|TRBJ1-1
CASSIGRQGRRTEAFF
TGTGCCAGTAGTATAGGGAGACAGGGAAGAAGAACTGAAGCTTTCTTT
>NA|once|TRBV18|TRBJ2-3
CASSPLKGADTQYF
TGTGCCAGCTCACCATTGAAGGGGGCAGATACGCAGTATTTT
>NA|NA|TRBV7-2|TRBJ2-1
CASSLGTRPSYNEQFF
TGTGCCAGCAGCTTAGGGACCAGACCCTCCTACAATGAGCAGTTCTTC
>NA|NA|TRBV6-5|TRBJ1-2
CASRQPGGVYGYTF
TGTGCCAGCAGACAACCCGGGGGGGTCTATGGCTACACCTTC
>NA|NA|TRBV3-1/TRBV3-2|TRBJ1-1
CASSQKVSAGEAFF
TGTGCCAGCAGCCAAAAGGTCAGCGCAGGGGAAGCTTTCTTT
>NA|NA|TRBV6-1|TRBJ2-5
CASSEYGRRETQYF
TGTGCCAGCAGTGAATATGGAAGGCGGGAGACCCAGTACTTC
>TRBD2|NA|TRBV6-6|TRBJ2-3
CAGGGGLDTQYF
TGTGCCGGCGGGGGGGGCCTAGATACGCAGTATTTT
>TRBD1|NA|TRBV6-5|TRBJ1-1
CASSSGGSGPLVAFF
TGTGCCAGCAGTTCAGGGGGCTCTGGTCCGTTGGTAGCTTTCTTT
>NA|NA|TRBV10-3|TRBJ1-5
CAISERAGDTNQPQHF
TGTGCCATCAGTGAGCGGGCAGGGGATACCAATCAGCCCCAGCATTTT
>TRBD2|NA|TRBV6-5|TRBJ2-5
CASRVTSGAQETQYF
TGTGCCAGCAGGGTAACTAGCGGGGCACAAGAGACCCAGTACTTC
>TRBD1|NA|TRBV2|TRBJ1-2
CASSEAKGQGVYGYTF
TGTGCCAGCAGTGAAGCTAAGGGACAGGGGGTCTATGGCTACACCTTC
>TRBD1|NA|TRBV28|TRBJ2-7
CATRTGIYEQYF
TGTGCCACCAGGACAGGCATATACGAGCAGTACTTC
>NA|NA|TRBV9|TRBJ2-1
CASSQLGAYNEQFF
TGTGCCAGCAGCCAACTGGGGGCCTACAATGAGCAGTTCTTC
>NA|NA|TRBV7-9|TRBJ1-2
CASSFRDIDYGYTF
TGTGCCAGCAGCTTCCGGGACATAGACTATGGCTACACCTTC
>NA|few|TRBV30|TRBJ1-4
CAIDGAFNEKLFF
TGTGCCATAGACGGAGCCTTCAATGAAAAACTGTTTTTT